The entry below gives a single T cell receptor beta chain sequence along with its context. The data were taken from a study of blood T cell repertoires in COVID-19. The CDR3 length is 18 residues. Per germline, CDR1 SGHTA and CDR2 FQGNSA. V gave up 7 bases and J gave up 3 bases; unmatched junction bases: 17. Generated by immunoSEQ multiplex PCR, the TCRdb table keeps only in-frame clones and is missing some. The table has approximately 220,000 clones, about nine tenths seen once. Material for sequencing was PBMCs or T cells enriched from blood (not recorded which). The V and J genes are TRBV7-2 and TRBJ2-3, with 9 bases aligning to TRBD2. This receptor was taken from a young woman who had recovered from COVID-19. CDR3 amino acids: CASTQESRAGGRTDTQYF. CDR3 nucleotide sequence: TGTGCCAGCACCCAAGAGTCGAGGGCGGGGGGGCGTACAGATACGCAGTATTTT. The full variable domain, completed using reference TRBV7-2 and TRBJ2-3, is GAGVSQSPSNKVTEKGKDVELRCDPISGHTALYWYRQSLGQGLEFLIYFQGNSAPDKSGLPSDRFSAERTGGSVSTLTIQRTQQEDSAVYLCASTQESRAGGRTDTQYFGPGTRLTVL.